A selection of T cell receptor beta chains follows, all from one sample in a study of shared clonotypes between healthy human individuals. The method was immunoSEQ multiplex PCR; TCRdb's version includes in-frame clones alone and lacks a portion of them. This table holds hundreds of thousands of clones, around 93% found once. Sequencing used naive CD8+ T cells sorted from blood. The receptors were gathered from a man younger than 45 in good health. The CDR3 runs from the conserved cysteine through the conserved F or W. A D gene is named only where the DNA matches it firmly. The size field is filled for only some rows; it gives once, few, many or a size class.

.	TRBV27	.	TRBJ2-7	CASRGRDSYEQYF	TGTGCCAGCAGAGGGCGAGACTCCTACGAGCAGTACTTC
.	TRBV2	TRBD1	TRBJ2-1	CASSTTGDIAVSSYNEQFF	TGTGCCAGCAGTACGACAGGGGACATAGCGGTTAGCTCCTACAATGAGCAGTTCTTC
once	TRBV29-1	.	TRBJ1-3	CSVEALADTFSGNTIYF	TGCAGCGTTGAAGCGCTAGCGGACACCTTCTCTGGAAACACCATATATTTT
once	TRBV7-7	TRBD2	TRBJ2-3	CASSLELAGAEDTQYF	TGTGCTAGCAGCTTAGAACTAGCGGGAGCTGAAGATACGCAGTATTTT
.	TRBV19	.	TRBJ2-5	CASITYHQGPPEGTQYF	TGTGCCAGTATAACGTATCATCAGGGCCCTCCTGAAGGGACCCAGTACTTC
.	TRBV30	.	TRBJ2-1	CAGAYNEQFF	TGTGCGGGGGCCTACAATGAGCAGTTCTTC
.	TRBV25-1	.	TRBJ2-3	CAIGDTQYF	TGTGCCATCGGAGATACGCAGTATTTT
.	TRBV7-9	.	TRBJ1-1	CASSPLTGPNTEAFF	TGTGCCAGCAGCCCATTGACAGGCCCGAACACTGAAGCTTTCTTT
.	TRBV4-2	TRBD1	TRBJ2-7	CASSQRDRNYEQYF	TGTGCCAGCAGCCAACGGGACAGGAACTACGAGCAGTACTTC
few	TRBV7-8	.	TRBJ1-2	CASSLDSFYGYTF	TGTGCCAGCAGCCTCGACAGCTTCTATGGCTACACCTTC
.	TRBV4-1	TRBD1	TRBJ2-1	CASSPGTVADNEQFF	TGCGCCAGCAGCCCAGGGACAGTCGCAGACAATGAGCAGTTCTTC
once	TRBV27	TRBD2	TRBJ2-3	CASKEEAGVRDTQYF	TGTGCCAGCAAGGAGGAAGCGGGAGTTCGAGATACGCAGTATTTT
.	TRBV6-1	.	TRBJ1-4	CASSEEGSPYEKLFF	TGTGCCAGCAGTGAAGAGGGCAGCCCTTATGAAAAACTGTTTTTT
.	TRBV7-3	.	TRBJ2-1	CASSLWPQLETYNEQFF	TGTGCCAGCAGCTTATGGCCCCAACTAGAAACCTACAATGAGCAGTTCTTC
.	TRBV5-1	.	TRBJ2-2	CASSLGLTNTGELFF	TGCGCCAGCAGCTTGGGCCTCACGAACACCGGGGAGCTGTTTTTT
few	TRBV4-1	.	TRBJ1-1	CASSQVMLNTEAFF	TGCGCCAGCAGCCAAGTCATGCTGAACACTGAAGCTTTCTTT
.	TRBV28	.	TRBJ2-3	CASNIGGSRVADTQYF	TGTGCCAGCAATATTGGTGGCTCAAGAGTGGCAGATACGCAGTATTTT
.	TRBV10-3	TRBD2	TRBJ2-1	CAISVGLAGAAEQFF	TGTGCCATCAGTGTGGGACTAGCGGGGGCAGCGGAGCAGTTCTTC
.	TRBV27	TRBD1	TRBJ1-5	CASSLWEGAEPQHF	TGTGCCAGCAGTTTATGGGAGGGGGCGGAGCCCCAGCATTTT
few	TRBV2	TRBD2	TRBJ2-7	CASSVAGGSFEQYF	TGTGCCAGCAGTGTGGCGGGAGGATCTTTCGAGCAGTACTTC
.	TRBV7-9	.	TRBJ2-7	CASSWTLTPYEQYF	TGTGCCAGCAGTTGGACACTAACCCCCTACGAGCAGTACTTC
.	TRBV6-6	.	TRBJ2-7	CASSLGQSAGYEQYF	TGTGCCAGCAGCCTGGGACAGTCGGCGGGGTACGAGCAGTACTTC
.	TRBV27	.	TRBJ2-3	CASSRTPFRDQTIGDTQYF	TGTGCCAGCAGCCGAACACCTTTCAGGGATCAGACTATTGGTGATACGCAGTATTTT
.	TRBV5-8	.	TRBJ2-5	CASSSRVMARETQYF	TGTGCCAGCAGCTCGAGAGTCATGGCTAGAGAGACCCAGTACTTC
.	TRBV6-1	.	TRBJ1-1	CASSEELRDNTEAFF	TGTGCCAGCAGTGAAGAGCTCAGGGACAACACTGAAGCTTTCTTT
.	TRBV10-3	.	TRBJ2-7	CAISDWRLREQYF	TGTGCCATCAGTGACTGGCGGTTAAGGGAGCAGTACTTC
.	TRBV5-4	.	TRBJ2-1	CASSLLGAGINEQFF	TGTGCCAGCAGCCTTCTTGGCGCAGGGATTAATGAGCAGTTCTTC
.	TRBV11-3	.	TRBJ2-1	CASSWPGSEQFF	TGTGCCAGCAGCTGGCCGGGCTCGGAGCAGTTCTTC
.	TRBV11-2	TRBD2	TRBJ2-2	CASSSLREGGELFF	TGTGCCAGCAGCTCCTTGCGGGAGGGCGGGGAGCTGTTTTTT
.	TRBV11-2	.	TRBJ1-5	CASSFGEAGNQPQHF	TGTGCCAGCAGCTTTGGTGAAGCGGGCAATCAGCCCCAGCATTTT
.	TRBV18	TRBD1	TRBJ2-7	CASSYWDRDEQYF	TGTGCCAGCTCATACTGGGACAGGGACGAGCAGTACTTC
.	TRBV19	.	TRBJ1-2	CASTPPRGNYGYTF	TGTGCCAGTACCCCACCCAGGGGTAACTATGGCTACACCTTC
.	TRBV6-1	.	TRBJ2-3	CASTEENNPDTQYF	TGTGCCAGCACTGAAGAAAACAACCCAGATACGCAGTATTTT
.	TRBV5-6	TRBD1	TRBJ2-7	CASTDDRVYEQYF	TGTGCCAGCACCGACGACAGGGTCTACGAGCAGTACTTC
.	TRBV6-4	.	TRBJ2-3	CASSERGLGTDTQYF	TGTGCCAGCAGTGAACGCGGGTTGGGCACAGATACGCAGTATTTT
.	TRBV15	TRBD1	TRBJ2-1	CATSIGTGPNEQFF	TGTGCCACCAGCATCGGGACAGGGCCCAATGAGCAGTTCTTC
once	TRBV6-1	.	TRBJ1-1	CASRRGSEAFF	TGTGCCAGCAGGAGGGGAAGTGAAGCTTTCTTT
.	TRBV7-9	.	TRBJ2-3	CASSSTGQSTDTQYF	TGTGCCAGCAGCTCAACGGGACAAAGCACAGATACGCAGTATTTT
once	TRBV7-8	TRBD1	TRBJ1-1	CASSLPQGQGANTEAFF	TGTGCCAGCAGCTTACCCCAGGGACAGGGGGCGAACACTGAAGCTTTCTTT
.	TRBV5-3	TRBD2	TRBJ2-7	CARSGTSGYEQYF	TGTGCCAGAAGCGGGACTAGCGGCTACGAGCAGTACTTC
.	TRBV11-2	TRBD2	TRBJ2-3	CASSLGAGVFTDTQYF	TGTGCCAGCAGCTTAGGGGCGGGAGTGTTCACAGATACGCAGTATTTT
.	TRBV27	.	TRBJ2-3	CASSLTPWRGRGQGTQYF	TGTGCCAGCAGTCTAACCCCCTGGCGGGGGCGGGGGCAGGGTACGCAGTATTTT